This T cell receptor (beta chain) was profiled in a study of PD-1 blockade in classical Hodgkin lymphoma. Findings and limits, study-wide: Complete responders showed a baseline diversity that resembled the diversity of newly diagnosed patients. By C4D1 there was a significant rise in CD4+ TCR diversity but not in CD8+ TCR diversity.

The data were produced by immunoSEQ multiplex PCR, yet TCRdb's version contains in-frame clones alone and is incomplete. Altogether about 44,000 clones are present, 60% to 70% being singletons, with the ten largest covering approximately 2.8%. Time point meaning: cycle 4 day 1 (C4D1), after around six weeks of nivolumab. No patient escaped relapse after autologous stem cell transplantation, and brentuximab vedotin exposure varied. Worth noting for this clone: Antigen specificity is unknown.

Sequenced material: peripheral blood mononuclear cells (PBMCs), taken before the fourth cycle of nivolumab. The TCR comes from a human donor with classical Hodgkin lymphoma.

Written as DNA, the CDR3 is TGTGCCAGCAGCGTAGATCGAGGCACAGATACGCAGTATTTT. Translating gives CASSVDRGTDTQYF. The chain is built from TRBV9 and TRBJ2-3; D remains unclear. The CDR3 sequence is 14 residues long. V lost 0 bases and J 1 base, leaving 6 bases between the germline ends. The germline V gene encodes CDR1 SGDLS and CDR2 YYNGEE.